One and the same sample provided the 16 T cell receptor beta chains below, sequenced in a study of T cell responses to AZD1222 COVID-19 vaccine. Profiled with immunoSEQ multiplex PCR; TCRdb holds only in-frame clones, not every one. In the table there are about 76,000 clones, about 74% of which are singletons. Sequencing was performed on peripheral blood, taken 28 days after the second dose of the MenACWY control vaccine. Every receptor here comes from an adult who received the MenACWY meningococcal vaccine as a control.

This chain uses TRBV9 with TRBJ1-1; D is perhaps TRBD1 (5 bases). The CDR3 runs 15 residues. V was cut by 0 bases and J by 2 bases, with 11 bases left in between. Germline-derived CDR1 and CDR2 are SGDLS and YYNGEE. As DNA, the CDR3 is TGTGCCAGCAGCGTAGGTGGGGACTCAAACACTGAAGCTTTCTTT. This gives the protein CASSVGGDSNTEAFF. Complete variable domain (other parts from reference TRBV9 and TRBJ1-1): DSGVTQTPKHLITATGQRVTLRCSPRSGDLSVYWYQQSLDQGLQFLIQYYNGEERAKGNILERFSAQQFPDLHSELNLSSLELGDSALYFCASSVGGDSNTEAFFGQGTRLTVV.

About this clone: At one of its ends the junction is not consistent with the germline gene, which may arise from a read error. The V call is TRBV7-7, the J call TRBJ2-3; D perhaps matches TRBD1 (6 bases). Germline V gene data show CDR1 as SSHAT and CDR2 as FNYEAQ (reference sequence). The CDR3 is 13 residues long. The chain's CDR3 is CASSFDRSDTQYF. The CDR3 region has the DNA TGTGCTAGCAGCTTCGACAGGTCAGATACGCAGTATTTT.

The chain joins TRBV12-3 or TRBV12-4 to TRBJ2-2, with a tentative D call TRBD2 (6 bases). The length of the CDR3 is 13 residues. Trimming left V 6 bases short and J 7 bases short, with 12 bases between. DNA for the CDR3: TGTGCCAGCAGGGGGGGAGGAGGCGGGGAGCTGTTTTTT. It yields the protein CASRGGGGGELFF.

This clone has only one observation. The J gene is TRBJ1-4, the V gene TRBV6-5, with TRBD1 identical over 10 bases. In germline, CDR1 is MNHEY, CDR2 SVGAGI. The CDR3 has 15 residues. Unmatched junction bases numbered 3, after V lost 0 bases and J lost 8 bases. CDR3 DNA sequence: TGTGCCAGCAGTTACTCCGGGACAGGGGACGAAAAACTGTTTTTT. It specifies CASSYSGTGDEKLFF.

This clone was observed once. V and J are TRBV25-1 and TRBJ2-2; no definite D call. CDR3 length: 13 amino acids. Germline assignment: CDR1 MGHDK and CDR2 SYGVNS. Deletions cut 1 base from V and 6 bases from J, with 6 bases between. The CDR3 here is CASSELMAGELFF. The CDR3 bases are TGTGCCAGCAGTGAATTGATGGCCGGGGAGCTGTTTTTT. Looking up the rest from reference TRBV25-1 and TRBJ2-2 gives the full variable domain: EADIYQTPRYLVIGTGKKITLECSQTMGHDKMYWYQQDPGMELHLIHYSYGVNSTEKGDLSSESTVSRIRTEHFPLTLESARPSHTSQYLCASSELMAGELFFGEGSRLTVL.

This chain links TRBV15 with TRBJ1-6; 7 bases map to TRBD1. CDR3 size: 14 residues. Germline CDR1 LNHNV, CDR2 YYDKDF (reference sequence). Trimming removed 1 base from V and 10 bases from J; junction bases left unmatched: 4. DNA for the CDR3: TGTGCCACCAGCAGAGGACAGGGAGGATCACCCCTCCACTTT. As protein: CATSRGQGGSPLHF.

Written as DNA, the CDR3 is TGCGCCAGCAGCCAAGATCAACTAGTAGCGGGCTCCTACGAGCAGTACTTC. Translating it yields CASSQDQLVAGSYEQYF. This rearrangement joins TRBV4-1 to TRBJ2-7; 7 positions agree with TRBD2. The V and J ends lost 0 bases and 0 bases, in that order; junction bases with no gene match: 8. The CDR3 consists of 17 residues. The V gene's germline CDR1 is MGHRA and CDR2 YSYEKL.

The rearrangement joins TRBV28 to TRBJ1-1; the D is unclear. Germline CDR1 and CDR2: MDHEN and SYDVKM. Trimming stripped 7 bases from V and 0 bases from J, with 6 bases between. CDR3 length: 12 residues. In DNA form, the CDR3 reads TGTGCCAGCACGGGAGTGAACACTGAAGCTTTCTTT. Protein: CASTGVNTEAFF.

V usage is TRBV7-8 and J usage is TRBJ2-1; D might be TRBD1 or TRBD2, each matching 5 bases. Germline values: CDR1 SGHVS, CDR2 FQNEAQ. There are 19 residues in the CDR3. Trimming left V 1 base short and J 9 bases short, with 28 bases between. CDR3 residues: CASSLGLIASGTVRGEQFF. The DNA for the CDR3 is TGTGCCAGCAGCTTAGGTCTGATCGCCTCCGGGACGGTACGGGGTGAGCAGTTCTTC. Full variable domain (outside the CDR3, taken from reference TRBV7-8 and TRBJ2-1): GAGVSQSPRYKVAKRGQDVALRCDPISGHVSLFWYQQALGQGPEFLTYFQNEAQLDKSGLPSDRFFAERPEGSVSTLKIQRTQQEDSAVYLCASSLGLIASGTVRGEQFFGPGTRLTVL.

The chain employs TRBV7-8 and TRBJ2-2; D possibly corresponds to TRBD2 (6 bases). The V gene lost 2 bases and the J gene lost 4 bases, with 17 bases spanning the gap. Germline V gives CDR1 SGHVS, CDR2 FQNEAQ. The CDR3 is made up of 17 amino acids. The CDR3 DNA follows: TGTGCCAGCAGCTTACTTACTATCGGACTAAGCACCGGGGAGCTGTTTTTT. Protein sequence: CASSLLTIGLSTGELFF.

The V gene is TRBV10-3, the J gene TRBJ1-1; no firm D call. Germline values: CDR1 ENHRY, CDR2 SYGVKD. This CDR3 has 13 amino acids. Trimming removed 10 bases at V and 4 bases at J, with 16 bases between. This CDR3 reads CARAGGGITEAFF. DNA of the CDR3: TGTGCCAGAGCAGGTGGCGGGATCACTGAAGCTTTCTTT.

The chain couples TRBV5-4 to TRBJ2-3; D may be TRBD1 (6 bases). CDR3 length: 14 residues. CDR1 and CDR2 from the germline V gene are SGHNT and YYREEE (reference sequence). Trimming stripped 4 bases from V and 1 base from J, with 10 bases between. The DNA of the CDR3 is TGTGCCAGCAGCCGCAGGGGTGGCACAGATACGCAGTATTTT. Amino acid sequence: CASSRRGGTDTQYF.

CDR3 protein: CASSFPKGRDGRNQPQHF. As DNA, the CDR3 is TGTGCCAGCAGCTTTCCAAAAGGCCGGGACGGACGCAATCAGCCCCAGCATTTT. The V call is TRBV11-2, the J call TRBJ1-5; D is possibly TRBD1 (5 bases). CDR3 length equals 18 residues. Germline V gene sequence: CDR1 SGHAT, CDR2 FQNNGV. The V gene lost 3 bases and the J gene lost 2 bases, with 20 bases spanning the gap.

The J gene is TRBJ2-5, the V gene TRBV28, with 14 bases lining up with TRBD2. The trim removed 6 bases at V and 6 bases at J, leaving 12 bases unmatched. The CDR3 has 17 residues. Germline V CDR1 and CDR2: MDHEN, SYDVKM. CDR3 sequence reads: CASRRGLAGVGRKTQYF. The CDR3 coding sequence is TGTGCCAGCAGGCGGGGACTAGCGGGAGTCGGTAGAAAGACCCAGTACTTC.

Within the sample, this clone is medium-sized. The rearrangement uses TRBV28 and TRBJ1-5, with TRBD1 identical over 8 bases. The CDR3 runs 15 residues. The germline gives CDR1 MDHEN, CDR2 SYDVKM. Losses at the gene ends were 6 bases for V and 7 bases for J; bases not matched to a gene: 11. The CDR3 sequence: CASRPFLGQAQPQHF. As DNA, the CDR3 is TGTGCCAGCAGGCCCTTTTTGGGACAGGCGCAGCCCCAGCATTTT.

The chain is built from TRBV13 and TRBJ1-1; maybe TRBD1 (6 bases). This CDR3 contains 13 residues. Trimming stripped 6 bases from V and 4 bases from J, with 12 bases between. The germline CDR1 and CDR2 sequences are PRHDT and FYEKMQ (reference sequence). CDR3 nucleotide sequence: TGTGCCAGCAGGTCTACAGGGAGCACTGAAGCTTTCTTT. Its protein product is CASRSTGSTEAFF.